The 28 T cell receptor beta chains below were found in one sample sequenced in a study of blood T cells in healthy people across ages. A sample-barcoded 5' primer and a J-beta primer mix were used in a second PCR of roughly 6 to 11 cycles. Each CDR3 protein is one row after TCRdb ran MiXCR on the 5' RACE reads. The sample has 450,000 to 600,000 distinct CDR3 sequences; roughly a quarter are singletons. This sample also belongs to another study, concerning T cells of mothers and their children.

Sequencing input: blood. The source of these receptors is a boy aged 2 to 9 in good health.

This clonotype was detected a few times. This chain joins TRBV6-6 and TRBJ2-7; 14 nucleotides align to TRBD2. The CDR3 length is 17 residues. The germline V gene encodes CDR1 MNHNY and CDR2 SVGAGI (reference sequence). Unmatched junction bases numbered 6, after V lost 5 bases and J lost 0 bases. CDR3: CASSTSGTSGSSYEQYF. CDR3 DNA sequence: TGTGCCAGCAGTACCTCCGGGACTAGCGGGAGCTCCTACGAGCAGTACTTC.

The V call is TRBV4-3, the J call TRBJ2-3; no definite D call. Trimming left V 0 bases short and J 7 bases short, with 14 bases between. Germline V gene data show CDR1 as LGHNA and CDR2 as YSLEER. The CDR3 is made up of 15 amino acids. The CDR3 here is CASSQELRLTYTQYF. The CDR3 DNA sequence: TGCGCCAGCAGCCAAGAGCTAAGATTGACCTATACGCAGTATTTT.

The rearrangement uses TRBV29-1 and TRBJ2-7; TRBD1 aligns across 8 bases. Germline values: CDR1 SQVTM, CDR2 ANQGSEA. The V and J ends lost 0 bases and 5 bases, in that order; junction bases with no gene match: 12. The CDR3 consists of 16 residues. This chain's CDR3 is CSVEDPRQGKRDEQYF. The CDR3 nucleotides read TGCAGCGTTGAAGACCCAAGACAGGGGAAGCGAGACGAGCAGTACTTC.

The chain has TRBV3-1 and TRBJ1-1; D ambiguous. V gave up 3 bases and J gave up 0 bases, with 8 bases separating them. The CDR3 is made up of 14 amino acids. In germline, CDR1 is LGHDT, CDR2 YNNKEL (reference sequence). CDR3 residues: CASSQGGLNTEAFF. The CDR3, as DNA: TGTGCCAGCAGCCAGGGAGGTTTGAACACTGAAGCTTTCTTT.

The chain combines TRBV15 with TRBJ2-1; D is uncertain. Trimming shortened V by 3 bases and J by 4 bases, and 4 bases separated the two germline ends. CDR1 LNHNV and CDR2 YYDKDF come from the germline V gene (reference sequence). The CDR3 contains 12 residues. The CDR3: CATSSPYNEQFF. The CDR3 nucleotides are TGTGCCACCAGCAGTCCGTACAATGAGCAGTTCTTC.

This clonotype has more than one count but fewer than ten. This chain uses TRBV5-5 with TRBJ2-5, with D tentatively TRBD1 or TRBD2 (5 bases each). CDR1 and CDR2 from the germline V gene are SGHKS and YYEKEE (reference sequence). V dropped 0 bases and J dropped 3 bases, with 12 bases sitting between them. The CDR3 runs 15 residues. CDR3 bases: TGTGCCAGCAGCTTGGCGGGGCCCGGGGAAGAGACCCAGTACTTC. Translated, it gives CASSLAGPGEETQYF.

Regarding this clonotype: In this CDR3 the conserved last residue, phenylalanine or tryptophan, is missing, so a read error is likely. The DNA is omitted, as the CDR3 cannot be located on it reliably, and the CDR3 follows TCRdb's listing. This chain's CDR3 is CAISESGSGEG. The chain joins TRBV10-3 to TRBJ1-4. Both ends counted, the CDR3 spans 11 residues. CDR1 is ENHRY, CDR2 SYGVKD, per germline.

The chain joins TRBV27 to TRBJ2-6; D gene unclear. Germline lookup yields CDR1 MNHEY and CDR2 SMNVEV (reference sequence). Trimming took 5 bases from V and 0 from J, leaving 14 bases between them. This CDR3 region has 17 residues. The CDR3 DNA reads TGTGCCAGCAGTCTAGGGTGGACGGACTCTGGGGCCAACGTCCTGACTTTC. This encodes CASSLGWTDSGANVLTF.

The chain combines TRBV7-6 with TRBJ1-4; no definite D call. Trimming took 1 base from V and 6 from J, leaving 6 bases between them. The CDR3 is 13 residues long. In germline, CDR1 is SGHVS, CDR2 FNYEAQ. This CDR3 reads CASSLGGYEKLFF. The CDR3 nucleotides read TGTGCCAGCAGCTTAGGGGGTTATGAAAAACTGTTTTTT.

The CDR3 loop reads CASSLRGWTQYF. The CDR3 DNA sequence: TGTGCCAGCAGTTTAAGGGGATGGACCCAGTACTTC. V usage is TRBV12-3 or TRBV12-4 and J usage is TRBJ2-5; D perhaps matches TRBD1 (5 bases). The CDR3 sequence is 12 residues long. Trimming stripped 2 bases from V and 7 bases from J, with 8 bases between.

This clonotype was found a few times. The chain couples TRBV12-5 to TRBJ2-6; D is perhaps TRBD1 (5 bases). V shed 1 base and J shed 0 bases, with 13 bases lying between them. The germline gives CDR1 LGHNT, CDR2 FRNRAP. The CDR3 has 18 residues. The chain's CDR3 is CASGLGLGAASGANVLTF. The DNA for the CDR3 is TGTGCTAGTGGTTTGGGGCTTGGGGCTGCCTCTGGGGCCAACGTCCTGACTTTC.

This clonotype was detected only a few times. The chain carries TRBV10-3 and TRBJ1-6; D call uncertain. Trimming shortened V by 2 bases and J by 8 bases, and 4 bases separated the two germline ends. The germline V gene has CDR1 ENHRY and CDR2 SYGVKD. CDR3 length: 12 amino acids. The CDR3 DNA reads TGTGCCATCAGTGAGGTGGATTCACCCCTCCACTTT. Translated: CAISEVDSPLHF.

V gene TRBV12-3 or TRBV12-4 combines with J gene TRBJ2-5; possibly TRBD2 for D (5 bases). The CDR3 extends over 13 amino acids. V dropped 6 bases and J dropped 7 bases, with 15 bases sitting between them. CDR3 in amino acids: CASSLYLAGTQYF. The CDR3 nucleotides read TGTGCCAGCAGCTTATACCTCGCGGGGACCCAGTACTTC.

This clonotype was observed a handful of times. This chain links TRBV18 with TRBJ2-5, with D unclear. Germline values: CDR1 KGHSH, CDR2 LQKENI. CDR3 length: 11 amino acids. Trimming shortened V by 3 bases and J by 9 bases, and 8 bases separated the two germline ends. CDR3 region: CASSPDGAQYF. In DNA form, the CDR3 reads TGTGCCAGCTCACCGGATGGGGCCCAGTACTTC.

CDR3: CASRGTPPSDTQYF. The CDR3 DNA reads TGTGCCAGCAGGGGGACCCCCCCCAGTGATACGCAGTATTTT. This chain connects TRBV2 to TRBJ2-3; either TRBD1 or TRBD2 may fit D (5 bases each). From germline, CDR1 is SNHLY and CDR2 FYNNEI. The ends were cut back, 6 bases at V and 6 bases at J, with 16 bases in the middle. The CDR3 covers 14 residues. The entire variable domain, with the rest obtained from reference TRBV2 and TRBJ2-3, is as follows: EPEVTQTPSHQVTQMGQEVILRCVPISNHLYFYWYRQILGQKVEFLVSFYNNEISEKSEIFDDQFSVERPDGSNFTLKIRSTKLEDSAMYFCASRGTPPSDTQYFGPGTRLTVL.

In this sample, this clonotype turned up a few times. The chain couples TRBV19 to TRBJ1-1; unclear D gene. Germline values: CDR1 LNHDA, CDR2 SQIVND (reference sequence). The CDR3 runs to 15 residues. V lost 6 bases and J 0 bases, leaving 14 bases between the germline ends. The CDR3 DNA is TGTGCCAGTAGCGGGGAGTTGGCCCTGAACACTGAAGCTTTCTTT. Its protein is CASSGELALNTEAFF.

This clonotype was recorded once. CDR3 protein: CSVEFLSEAFF. The CDR3 nucleotides are TGCAGCGTTGAATTCTTGAGTGAAGCTTTCTTT. V gene TRBV29-1 combines with J gene TRBJ1-1, with D unresolved. This CDR3 has 11 residues. Germline loops: CDR1 SQVTM, CDR2 ANQGSEA. Trimming pared 2 bases from V and 7 bases from J, leaving 8 bases between.

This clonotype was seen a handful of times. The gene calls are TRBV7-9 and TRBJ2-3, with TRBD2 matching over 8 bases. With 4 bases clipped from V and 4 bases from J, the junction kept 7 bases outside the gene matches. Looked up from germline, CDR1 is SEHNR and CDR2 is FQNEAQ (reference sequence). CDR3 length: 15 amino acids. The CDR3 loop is CASSSQRELADTQYF. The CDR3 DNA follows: TGTGCCAGCAGCTCCCAGCGGGAGTTGGCAGATACGCAGTATTTT.

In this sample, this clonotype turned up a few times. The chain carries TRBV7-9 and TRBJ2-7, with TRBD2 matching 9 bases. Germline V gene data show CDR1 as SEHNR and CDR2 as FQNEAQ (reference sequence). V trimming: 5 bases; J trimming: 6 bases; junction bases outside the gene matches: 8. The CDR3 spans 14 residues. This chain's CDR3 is CASSPPGLAAEQYF. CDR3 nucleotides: TGTGCCAGCAGCCCCCCGGGACTAGCCGCCGAGCAGTACTTC.

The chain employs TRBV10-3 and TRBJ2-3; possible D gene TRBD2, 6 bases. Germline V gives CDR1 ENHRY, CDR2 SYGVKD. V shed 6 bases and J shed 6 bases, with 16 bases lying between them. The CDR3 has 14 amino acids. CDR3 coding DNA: TGTGCCATCAGCGGGCTCCATGGGGGGGATACGCAGTATTTT. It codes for CAISGLHGGDTQYF.

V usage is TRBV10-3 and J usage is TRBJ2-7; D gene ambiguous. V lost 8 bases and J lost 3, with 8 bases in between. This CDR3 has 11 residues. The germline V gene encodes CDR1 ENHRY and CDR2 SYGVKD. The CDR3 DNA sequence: TGTGCCATCGGGGATAACTACGAGCAGTACTTC. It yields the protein CAIGDNYEQYF.

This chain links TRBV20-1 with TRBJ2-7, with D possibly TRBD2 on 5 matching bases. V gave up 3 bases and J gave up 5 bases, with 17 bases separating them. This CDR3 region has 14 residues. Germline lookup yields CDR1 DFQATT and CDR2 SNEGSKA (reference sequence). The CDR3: CSARLSRTLNEQYF. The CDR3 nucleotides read TGCAGTGCTAGGTTGTCCAGGACTCTGAACGAGCAGTACTTC.

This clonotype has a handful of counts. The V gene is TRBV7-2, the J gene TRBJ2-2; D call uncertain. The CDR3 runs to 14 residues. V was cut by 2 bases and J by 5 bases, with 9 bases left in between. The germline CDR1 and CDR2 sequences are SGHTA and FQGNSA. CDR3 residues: CASSLLRQTGELFF. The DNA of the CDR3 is TGTGCCAGCAGCTTACTCAGACAAACCGGGGAGCTGTTTTTT. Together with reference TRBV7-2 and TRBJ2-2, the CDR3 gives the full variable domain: GAGVSQSPSNKVTEKGKDVELRCDPISGHTALYWYRQSLGQGLEFLIYFQGNSAPDKSGLPSDRFSAERTGGSVSTLTIQRTQQEDSAVYLCASSLLRQTGELFFGEGSRLTVL.

CDR3 sequence: CASSKDASGANVLTF. CDR3 bases: TGTGCCAGTAGTAAAGACGCCTCTGGGGCCAACGTCCTGACTTTC. The chain uses TRBV19 and TRBJ2-6; no clear D gene. This CDR3 spans 15 amino acids. V shed 4 bases and J shed 0 bases, with 7 bases lying between them. From germline, CDR1 is LNHDA and CDR2 SQIVND (reference sequence).

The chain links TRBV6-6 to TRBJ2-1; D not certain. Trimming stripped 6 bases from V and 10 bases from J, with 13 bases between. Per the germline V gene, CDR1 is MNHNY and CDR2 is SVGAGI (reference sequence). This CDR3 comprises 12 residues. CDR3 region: CASSPPASEQFF. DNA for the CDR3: TGTGCCAGCAGCCCCCCTGCCTCGGAGCAGTTCTTC.

CDR3 nucleotide sequence: TGTGCCAGCAGTTGGCGGGAGGACGGAAATGAGCAGTTCTTC. Residues: CASSWREDGNEQFF. The chain joins TRBV12-3 or TRBV12-4 to TRBJ2-5, with TRBD2 matching 8 bases. The J call is uncertain, as TRBJ2-1 better fits the DNA end. This CDR3 spans 14 amino acids.

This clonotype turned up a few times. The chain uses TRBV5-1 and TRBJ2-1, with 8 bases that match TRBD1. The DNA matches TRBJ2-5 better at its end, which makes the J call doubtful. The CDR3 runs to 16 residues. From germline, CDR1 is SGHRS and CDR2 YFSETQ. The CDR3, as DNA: TGCGCCAGCAGCACCAACAGGGGGGATTATCTTGAGACCCAGTACTTC. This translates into CASSTNRGDYLETQYF.

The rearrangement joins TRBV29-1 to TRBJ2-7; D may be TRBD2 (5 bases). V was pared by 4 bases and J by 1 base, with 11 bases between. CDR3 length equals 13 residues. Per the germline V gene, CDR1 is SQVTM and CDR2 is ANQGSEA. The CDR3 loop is CSVAADWSYEQYF. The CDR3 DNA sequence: TGCAGCGTTGCGGCGGACTGGTCCTACGAGCAGTACTTC.